One sample yielded the 24 T cell receptor beta chains listed below, sequenced in a study of CD8+CD57+ T cells in acquired aplastic anemia. Sequencing was done on patients that had shown CD8+CD57+ cell expansion by flow cytometry. TCR beta VDJ and CDR3 profiling used genomic DNA as template. TCRdb analysed the reads with MiXCR anew, one entry per CDR3 protein. The table has 200,000 to 250,000 distinct CDR3 sequences, approximately 65% seen once. Sequencing used sorted CD4+, CD8+, or CD8+CD57+ T cells (not recorded which) from PBMCs. The receptors shown here come from a human donor with aplastic anemia.

This chain uses TRBV7-2 with TRBJ2-3; D is possibly TRBD2 (5 bases). Germline V gives CDR1 SGHTA, CDR2 FQGNSA. The CDR3 contains 15 residues. Trimming pared 5 bases from V and 4 bases from J, leaving 16 bases between. Written as DNA, the CDR3 is TGTGCCAGCAGCCGTTCGGGGAAAACCCCAGATACGCAGTATTTT. Amino acids: CASSRSGKTPDTQYF.

This clonotype was detected many times. This chain uses TRBV6-5 with TRBJ2-7; the D gene is possibly TRBD2 (6 bases). Germline CDR1 and CDR2: MNHEY and SVGAGI. This CDR3 region has 16 residues. V was trimmed by 0 bases and J by 2 bases, leaving 14 bases between them. Written as DNA, the CDR3 is TGTGCCAGCAGTTACTCCGGGGGACCCCCTCCCTACGAGCAGTACTTC. Encoded protein: CASSYSGGPPPYEQYF.

The J gene is TRBJ2-5, the V gene TRBV20-1; D gene uncertain. Trimming removed 1 base from V and 5 bases from J, with 2 bases in between. Germline CDR1 and CDR2: DFQATT and SNEGSKA (reference sequence). CDR3 length: 10 residues. CDR3 region: CSARGETQYF. The CDR3, as DNA: TGCAGTGCTAGAGGGGAGACCCAGTACTTC.

A note on this clonotype: The conserved closing phenylalanine or tryptophan is absent in this CDR3, likely reflecting a read error. The chain is built from TRBV25-1 and TRBJ1-1; TRBD1 aligns across 7 bases. The germline CDR1 and CDR2 sequences are MGHDK and SYGVNS. Trimming cost V 7 bases and J 0 bases; bases outside gene matches: 8. CDR3 length: 15 residues. This CDR3 is CASIPGGQMNTEAFI. The CDR3 DNA reads TGTGCCAGCATCCCAGGGGGACAGATGAACACTGAAGCTTTCATT.

As regards this clonotype: The junction shows a germline mismatch at one end, possibly a read error. The gene calls are TRBV7-8 and TRBJ2-7, with a tentative D call TRBD2 (6 bases). Germline lookup yields CDR1 SGHVS and CDR2 FQNEAQ. The CDR3 length is 16 residues. The CDR3 region has the DNA TGTGCCAGCAGCTTAGGCGGCGGGACTTTCTCCTGCGAGCAGTACTTC. It yields the protein CASSLGGGTFSCEQYF.

This clonotype appeared many times. The rearrangement links TRBV19 to TRBJ1-5; D perhaps matches TRBD1 (5 bases). V was pared by 9 bases and J by 8 bases, with 17 bases between. Germline V CDR1 and CDR2: LNHDA, SQIVND (reference sequence). CDR3 size: 13 residues. As DNA, the CDR3 is TGTGCCAGCAACACGGGGGTTTGGGAGCCCCAGCATTTT. It is translated as CASNTGVWEPQHF.

This CDR3 is CASSPGGAGSYNEQFF. In DNA form, the CDR3 reads TGTGCCAGCAGCCCAGGGGGCGCAGGCTCCTACAATGAGCAGTTCTTC. This sequence joins TRBV7-6 and TRBJ2-1; 8 bases are a match to TRBD1. Germline lookup yields CDR1 SGHVS and CDR2 FNYEAQ. Trimming cost V 5 bases and J 0 bases; bases outside gene matches: 6. This CDR3 comprises 16 residues.

The chain combines TRBV4-3 with TRBJ2-6; D gene ambiguous. V was clipped by 0 bases and J by 1 base, with 10 bases between them. The germline gives CDR1 LGHNA, CDR2 YSLEER. This CDR3 comprises 17 residues. CDR3 region: CASSQDRQGSGANVLTF. The CDR3 nucleotides read TGCGCCAGCAGCCAAGATCGCCAAGGGTCTGGGGCCAACGTCCTGACTTTC.

The gene calls are TRBV5-1 and TRBJ2-1; 10 bases are shared with TRBD2. Germline V gene sequence: CDR1 SGHRS, CDR2 YFSETQ. The CDR3 covers 17 residues. The J segment lost 0 bases and the V segment lost 0 bases, leaving 3 bases of the junction unmatched. The CDR3 DNA follows: TGCGCCAGCAGCTTGGTTAAGCGGGGGGGCTCCTACAATGAGCAGTTCTTC. Translating it yields CASSLVKRGGSYNEQFF.

This clonotype was detected only a few times. CDR3 sequence reads: CASSLEGTGYNEQFF. The CDR3 region has the DNA TGCGCCAGCAGCTTGGAGGGGACAGGGTACAATGAGCAGTTCTTC. V usage is TRBV5-1 and J usage is TRBJ2-1; 9 nucleotides agree with TRBD1. The CDR3 sequence is 15 residues long. J lost 4 bases, V lost 0 bases, and 2 bases had no gene match. Germline V gives CDR1 SGHRS, CDR2 YFSETQ.

This clonotype was counted many times. The chain uses TRBV19 and TRBJ2-7; D perhaps matches TRBD1 (5 bases). Germline CDR1 and CDR2: LNHDA and SQIVND (reference sequence). V lost 7 bases and J lost 2, with 15 bases in between. The CDR3 loop spans 14 amino acids. For the CDR3, the DNA is TGTGCCAGTATACCGCCAGGGAACACCTACGAGCAGTACTTC. As protein: CASIPPGNTYEQYF. Full variable domain (missing parts from reference TRBV19 and TRBJ2-7): DGGITQSPKYLFRKEGQNVTLSCEQNLNHDAMYWYRQDPGQGLRLIYYSQIVNDFQKGDIAEGYSVSREKKESFPLTVTSAQKNPTAFYLCASIPPGNTYEQYFGPGTRLTVT.

CDR3 in DNA: TGTGCCAGCAGTGAAGAAGGGGGGGCCTACGAGCAGTACTTC. It encodes CASSEEGGAYEQYF. This rearrangement joins TRBV6-1 to TRBJ2-7; possible D gene TRBD2, 7 bases. The V end was cut by 1 base, the J end by 2 bases, with 9 bases between. CDR3 length: 14 amino acids. Germline CDR1 MNHNS, CDR2 SASEGT.

This sequence joins TRBV7-9 and TRBJ1-2; 10 positions agree with TRBD1. The V and J ends lost 3 bases and 3 bases, in that order; junction bases with no gene match: 4. Germline values: CDR1 SEHNR, CDR2 FQNEAQ (reference sequence). This CDR3 comprises 15 residues. CDR3 in DNA: TGTGCCAGCAGCTTCATGGACAGGGGGGACTATGGCTACACCTTC. This translates into CASSFMDRGDYGYTF.

Worth noting for this clonotype: The junction does not match germline at one end; this may be a read error. The CDR3 loop reads CASSQELAATGQYF. The CDR3 region has the DNA TGCGCCAGCAGCCAAGAACTAGCGGCTACGGGGCAGTACTTC. The V gene is TRBV7-2, the J gene TRBJ2-7; TRBD2 aligns across 8 bases. Germline V lookup: CDR1 SGHTA, CDR2 FQGNSA. The CDR3 consists of 14 residues.

The sample holds a few counts of this clonotype. The rearrangement links TRBV24-1 to TRBJ2-7, with D tentatively TRBD2 (6 bases). V was shortened by 6 bases and J by 7 bases, with 9 bases between the two germline ends. The V gene's germline CDR1 is KGHDR and CDR2 SFDVKD. The CDR3 spans 11 residues. The CDR3 DNA reads as TGTGCCACCAGTCACAGCGGGGAGCAGTACTTC. It yields the protein CATSHSGEQYF.

This clonotype was seen a handful of times. The J gene is TRBJ2-3, the V gene TRBV12-5; D unclear. Germline V gene data show CDR1 as LGHNT and CDR2 as FRNRAP. Trimming pared 3 bases from V and 5 bases from J, leaving 3 bases between. The CDR3 has 11 amino acids. The DNA for the CDR3 is TGTGCTAGTGGTTTTGGAGATACGCAGTATTTT. It is translated as CASGFGDTQYF. Combining the CDR3 with reference TRBV12-5 and TRBJ2-3 gives the whole variable domain DARVTQTPRHKVTEMGQEVTMRCQPILGHNTVFWYRQTMMQGLELLAYFRNRAPLDDSGMPKDRFSAEMPDATLATLKIQPSEPRDSAVYFCASGFGDTQYFGPGTRLTVL.

J is TRBJ2-7 and V is TRBV20-1, with TRBD1 identical over 7 bases. The CDR3 sequence is 14 residues long. Trimming removed 0 bases from V and 3 bases from J; junction bases left unmatched: 5. Germline V lookup: CDR1 DFQATT, CDR2 SNEGSKA (reference sequence). Here the CDR3 DNA reads TGCAGTGCTAGAGATCGGGGACAGCTCTACGAGCAGTACTTC. As protein: CSARDRGQLYEQYF.

This clonotype has only a few counts. An end of the junction does not agree with germline; a read error may underlie this. The V and J genes are TRBV9 and TRBJ2-2; possible D gene TRBD1, 5 bases. Germline CDR1 and CDR2: SGDLS and YYNGEE. This CDR3 comprises 13 residues. The CDR3 protein is CACSVGVTGELFF. CDR3 DNA: TGTGCCTGCAGCGTAGGGGTAACCGGGGAGCTGTTTTTT.

This clonotype was counted between two and nine times. The chain employs TRBV9 and TRBJ2-1; TRBD1 agrees at 10 bases. The CDR3 is 15 amino acids. Germline trimming cut 5 bases from V and 5 bases from J; bases unmatched to any gene: 7. Germline loops: CDR1 SGDLS, CDR2 YYNGEE. CDR3 nucleotides: TGTGCCAGCAGTCTTACGGGACAGGGGAACAATGAGCAGTTCTTC. Translation gives CASSLTGQGNNEQFF. The full variable domain, its missing parts supplied by reference TRBV9 and TRBJ2-1, is DSGVTQTPKHLITATGQRVTLRCSPRSGDLSVYWYQQSLDQGLQFLIQYYNGEERAKGNILERFSAQQFPDLHSELNLSSLELGDSALYFCASSLTGQGNNEQFFGPGTRLTVL.

The chain employs TRBV7-9 and TRBJ1-2; 9 bases are shared with TRBD1. CDR1 and CDR2 (germline): SEHNR, FQNEAQ (reference sequence). This CDR3 has 16 amino acids. The V segment lost 5 bases and the J segment 0 bases; nucleotides outside the gene matches: 7. CDR3 in amino acids: CASSLGQGRANYGYTF. For the CDR3, the DNA is TGTGCCAGCAGCCTGGGACAGGGAAGGGCTAACTATGGCTACACCTTC.

This chain uses TRBV15 with TRBJ2-3, with TRBD2 identical over 8 bases. Trimming took 10 bases from V and 2 from J; bases not matched to a gene: 17. Germline CDR1 reads LNHNV; CDR2 reads YYDKDF (reference sequence). This CDR3 contains 17 residues. The CDR3 DNA sequence: TGTGCCAGCCTGTACCTCAAGCGGGGGAGCTCCACAGATACGCAGTATTTT. Translated: CASLYLKRGSSTDTQYF.

V and J are TRBV7-2 and TRBJ2-1, with TRBD1 as a possible D gene (5 bases). Trimming left V 2 bases short and J 7 bases short, with 12 bases between. Germline V gene lookup returns CDR1 SGHTA and CDR2 FQGNSA. This CDR3 region has 14 residues. The chain's CDR3 is CASSLYRGRNEQFF. In nucleotides, the CDR3 is TGTGCCAGCAGCTTATATAGGGGTCGTAATGAGCAGTTCTTC.

The gene calls are TRBV15 and TRBJ2-7; 7 nucleotides match TRBD1. Germline V gene lookup returns CDR1 LNHNV and CDR2 YYDKDF (reference sequence). Trimming took 0 bases from V and 3 from J; bases not matched to a gene: 2. CDR3 length: 14 amino acids. DNA of the CDR3: TGTGCCACCAGCAGAGATCAGGGGGTCTACGAGCAGTACTTC. Translated, it gives CATSRDQGVYEQYF.

The chain carries TRBV7-6 and TRBJ1-1; the D gene is possibly TRBD1 (5 bases). CDR3 size: 17 residues. Germline lookup yields CDR1 SGHVS and CDR2 FNYEAQ. V was pared by 3 bases and J by 0 bases, with 17 bases between. The CDR3 DNA reads as TGTGCCAGCAGCTTGAGACCGGGACGAGAAATGAACACTGAAGCTTTCTTT. Translated, it gives CASSLRPGREMNTEAFF.